The 9 T cell receptor beta chains presented below share a single source sample, sequenced in a study of OX40 agonist ivuxolimab in advanced cancers. The method behind the library was the immunoSEQ multiplex PCR assay. In its TCRdb copy, this immuneACCESS table keeps in-frame sequences only and misses some clones. Where compared with another copy, unresolved V genes explain less than half of these, and the others have no known cause. This sample holds about 63,000 clones; roughly 89% were observed only once. The ten largest clones represent around 12% of the sample. Sequenced here: CD4+ or CD8+ T cells sorted from blood, sampled in a trial of the OX40 agonist ivuxolimab. The receptors were sampled from an adult with an advanced solid tumor such as melanoma, head and neck, liver or kidney cancer.

The chain uses TRBV7-9 and TRBJ2-7, with TRBD2 matching over 9 bases. From germline, CDR1 is SEHNR and CDR2 FQNEAQ (reference sequence). With V trimmed by 3 bases and J by 4 bases, 4 bases remained unmatched. The CDR3 loop spans 14 amino acids. The DNA for the CDR3 is TGTGCCAGCAGCTTGCCTAGCGGGGTTTACGAGCAGTACTTC. This gives the protein CASSLPSGVYEQYF.

This chain links TRBV23-1 with TRBJ2-2; D ambiguous. TRBV23-1 is an ORF, with its function uncertain. Trimming took 2 bases from V and 3 from J, leaving 7 bases between them. This CDR3 is built from 14 residues. In nucleotides, the CDR3 is TGCGCCAGCAGTCAAAGGAAGGACACCGGGGAGCTGTTTTTT. This translates into CASSQRKDTGELFF.

V and J are TRBV27 and TRBJ2-7; D gene uncertain. This CDR3 region has 16 residues. Trimming shortened V by 2 bases and J by 2 bases, and 16 bases separated the two germline ends. Germline V gene sequence: CDR1 MNHEY, CDR2 SMNVEV (reference sequence). The CDR3 coding sequence is TGTGCCAGCAGTTTAGCCCCGAGCACGGTCGCCTACGAGCAGTACTTC. Its protein is CASSLAPSTVAYEQYF.

The rearrangement uses TRBV7-3 and TRBJ2-1; 9 bases map to TRBD2. V lost 2 bases and J lost 2; bases outside the gene matches: 10. The germline V gene encodes CDR1 SGHTA and CDR2 FQGTGA. The CDR3 totals 18 residues. The CDR3 sequence: CASSLGAPLAGAYNEQFF. CDR3 nucleotide sequence: TGTGCCAGCAGCTTAGGGGCTCCATTAGCGGGAGCCTACAATGAGCAGTTCTTC. Full variable domain (missing parts from reference TRBV7-3 and TRBJ2-1): GAGVSQTPSNKVTEKGKYVELRCDPISGHTALYWYRQSLGQGPEFLIYFQGTGAADDSGLPNDRFFAVRPEGSVSTLKIQRTERGDSAVYLCASSLGAPLAGAYNEQFFGPGTRLTVL.

This chain connects TRBV18 to TRBJ1-5; no firm D call. Germline V CDR1 and CDR2: KGHSH, LQKENI. Trimming cost V 3 bases and J 5 bases, with 14 bases left between them. The CDR3 length is 15 residues. CDR3 bases: TGTGCCAGCTCACCTGATCGGGGAGACCATCAGCCCCAGCATTTT. It yields the protein CASSPDRGDHQPQHF. Based on the CDR3 plus reference TRBV18 and TRBJ1-5, the full variable domain is NAGVMQNPRHLVRRRGQEARLRCSPMKGHSHVYWYRQLPEEGLKFMVYLQKENIIDESGMPKERFSAEFPKEGPSILRIQQVVRGDSAAYFCASSPDRGDHQPQHFGDGTRLSIL.

The rearrangement uses TRBV19 and TRBJ1-1, with D uncertain. Germline loops: CDR1 LNHDA, CDR2 SQIVND (reference sequence). The CDR3 length is 13 residues. Trimming took off 3 bases at V and 1 base at J, with 6 bases between the two ends. The chain's CDR3 is CASSIAANTEAFF. DNA for the CDR3: TGTGCCAGTAGTATTGCCGCGAACACTGAAGCTTTCTTT.

The genes are TRBV7-9 and TRBJ2-7; D remains ambiguous. This CDR3 has 13 amino acids. The germline CDR1 and CDR2 sequences are SEHNR and FQNEAQ (reference sequence). V was clipped by 5 bases and J by 0 bases, with 8 bases between them. The CDR3 DNA is TGTGCCAGCAGCCCCGACCTCTCCTACGAGCAGTACTTC. As protein: CASSPDLSYEQYF.

This rearrangement joins TRBV27 to TRBJ2-1, with D unresolved. The CDR3 is 14 residues long. CDR1 MNHEY and CDR2 SMNVEV come from the germline V gene (reference sequence). Trimming removed 6 bases at V and 4 bases at J, with 13 bases between. This CDR3 reads CASSLQVRYNEQFF. DNA of the CDR3: TGTGCCAGCAGCTTGCAGGTTCGGTACAATGAGCAGTTCTTC.

The V call is TRBV6-5, the J call TRBJ2-5; D is unresolved. V shed 1 base and J shed 2 bases, with 11 bases lying between them. Germline values: CDR1 MNHEY, CDR2 SVGAGI. The CDR3 sequence is 15 residues long. The CDR3 DNA is TGTGCCAGCAGTTACTTATCGGCAGGACAAGAGACCCAGTACTTC. Protein: CASSYLSAGQETQYF.